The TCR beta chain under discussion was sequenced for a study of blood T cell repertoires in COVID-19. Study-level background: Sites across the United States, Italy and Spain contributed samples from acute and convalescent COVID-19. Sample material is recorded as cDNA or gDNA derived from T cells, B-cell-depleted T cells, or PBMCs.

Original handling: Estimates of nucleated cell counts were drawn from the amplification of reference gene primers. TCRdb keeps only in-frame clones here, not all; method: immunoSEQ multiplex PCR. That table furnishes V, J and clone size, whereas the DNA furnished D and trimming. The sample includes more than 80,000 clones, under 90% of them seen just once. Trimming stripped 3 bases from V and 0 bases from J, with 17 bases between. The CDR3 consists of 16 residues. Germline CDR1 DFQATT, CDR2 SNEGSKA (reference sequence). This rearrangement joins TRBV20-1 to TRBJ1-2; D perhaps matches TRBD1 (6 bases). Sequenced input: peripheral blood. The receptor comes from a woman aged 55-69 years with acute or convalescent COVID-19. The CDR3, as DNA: TGCAGTGCTAGTCCCCCCGGACAGACAGCTAACTATGGCTACACCTTC. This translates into CSASPPGQTANYGYTF.